This T cell receptor beta chain was obtained from a study of beta chain features in type 1 diabetes. Findings and caveats of the study: Cells carrying high TCR expression could end up over-represented when cDNA is sequenced.

Germline V gives CDR1 SNHLY, CDR2 FYNNEI. Trimming shortened V by 5 bases and J by 4 bases, and 23 bases separated the two germline ends. The CDR3 sequence is 17 residues long. As regards this clone: Its antigen is still unknown.

Expressed TCRB transcripts were sequenced after all isolated RNA was converted to cDNA. Only in-frame clones appear in the TCRdb table, and some are missing; sequencing was by immunoSEQ multiplex PCR. The sample lists 130,000 to 150,000 clones, roughly 48% occurring once. Material for sequencing was Tregs from blood. The sequence derives from a man younger than 35 in good health. The V gene is TRBV2, the J gene TRBJ1-1, with TRBD1 as a possible D gene (5 bases). In DNA form, the CDR3 reads TGTGCCAGCAGTTCACAGAAGTCCAAAAGGGGCGGCACTGAAGCTTTCTTT. This sequence encodes CASSSQKSKRGGTEAFF.